The clone carrying this T cell receptor beta chain was observed a few times. This record belongs to a study of T-cell memory formation after mild COVID-19. TCRdb reprocessed the 5' RACE reads via MiXCR and lists one record per CDR3 protein. This table has fewer than 450,000 distinct CDR3 sequences, 20% to 25% appearing once. This CDR3 comprises 15 residues. V was clipped by 7 bases and J by 3 bases, with 16 bases between them. V is TRBV12-3 or TRBV12-4 and J is TRBJ1-5, with D unresolved. Sample: PBMCs or a T cell subset sorted from them (not recorded which). The origin of this receptor is an adult woman who had mild COVID-19 (a few samples of this study predate the infection). Cell type and time point are not known. CDR3 sequence (DNA): TGTGCCAGCACTATAGGGAGGGTTCTCAATCAGCCCCAGCATTTT. This sequence encodes CASTIGRVLNQPQHF.